This T cell receptor beta chain was sequenced for a study of blood T cells in healthy people across ages (dated by TCRdb to between 2015 and 2016). Describing the broader study: In model experiments, roughly one uniquely barcoded TCR beta cDNA molecule per two T cells was captured by template switching. To track age-related changes in TCR beta repertoire diversity, the study relied on deep sequencing normalized with unique cDNA molecular identifiers. The donors were divided into four age groups: young (average roughly 17 years), middle-aged (approximately 41), aged (approximately 62) and long-lived (about 79). Donors of different ages were randomly distributed across sequencing lanes to avoid experimental bias. Two additional independent replicas of 1 million unique cDNA reads from the same blood draw were analyzed for two donors (one aged 18 to 29 and one aged 80 or older). Paper-wide results and their limitations: Observed TCR beta diversity per million T cells fell roughly linearly with age, and a significant reduction was already apparent by age approximately 40. Since profiling was done on bulk unsorted PBMCs, naive and antigen-experienced compartments could not be conclusively compared. Because donor CMV infection status was unknown, age-related changes in expanded clonotypes were potentially confounded. A strong correlation was found between observed TCR beta diversity and the percentage of naive T cells measured by flow cytometry. Total diversity estimates from one million sequenced T cells were considered lower bounds and underestimates. Compared with the aged group, more naive CD4+ T cells, fewer expanded clones and increased TCR diversity were shown by the long-lived group, suggesting age selection.

The library came from 5' RACE. Reads for this sample came from an Illumina HiSeq 2500. A second PCR of about 7 to 12 cycles was run with a J-beta primer mix and a sample-barcoded 5' primer. A unique molecular identifier was introduced onto each TCR beta cDNA molecule by a template-switch 5' adaptor carrying 12 random nucleotides. Each sample yielded at least 2.5 million CDR3-containing paired-end reads. First-strand cDNA synthesis was performed from all RNA using the Mint cDNA synthesis kit, with priming by a TRBC-specific oligonucleotide. After uracil-DNA glycosylase treatment, a first 18-cycle PCR used universal primers M1SS and BC2_uni_R on all cDNA. From the authors' description of their analysis: For normalization, 1 million high-quality reads were randomly selected from each sample, with every read carrying a distinct molecular identifier. Reads with shared molecular identifiers were discarded instead of being binned into consensus sequences. MiTCR, with a Q25 quality threshold and the strictest error-elimination algorithm, was used for CDR3 identification, clonotype clustering and error correction. A nonparametric unseen species model using Euler transformation provided a lower-bound estimate of total TCR beta diversity. TCRdb trimmed public reads at Q25 via fastp, called clones via MiXCR and kept in-frame beta chains. Here each entry gathers all rows of one CDR3 protein and keeps the most common genes and DNA. The V and J calls reflect TCRdb's pipeline rather than the authors' work. The sample has around 870,000 distinct CDR3 sequences on record, roughly 26% of them singletons. The ten largest make up 17% of the sample.

The roughly 42 donors, aged roughly 6 to 100 years, were systemically healthy Caucasian individuals from Russia. Each donor gave ten milliliters of peripheral blood, collected into EDTA-treated Vacutainer tubes. Ficoll-Paque density-gradient centrifugation was used to isolate PBMCs, with at least 7 million per sample. Total RNA, at least 5 micrograms per sample, was extracted from PBMCs with Trizol reagent. Naive CD45RAhigh/CD27high T cell percentages were measured by flow cytometry on a PBMC aliquot from every donor. Trimming costs V 7 bases and J 5 bases, and their ends lie 23 bases apart. CDR1 and CDR2 are drawn from the germline V gene (reference sequence): LNHDA, SQIVND. Taken from cysteine to phenylalanine, the CDR3 has 16 residues. The read is trimmed to its CDR3 DNA, 48 bases read in frame from base 1. Many counts were recorded for this clonotype. The antigen it binds to is not known. The input lacks base qualities; no much larger clone sits a single base away.

The TCR comes from a woman aged 80 or over in good health. The chain uses TRBV19 and TRBJ1-2; tentative D gene TRBD1, with 5 bases matching. Sequenced: blood. The CDR3 here reads CASTPLVDRKGYGYTF. The base sequence is TGTGCCAGTACCCCCTTAGTCGACAGAAAGGGATATGGCTACACCTTC.